The 20 T cell receptor beta chains below were found in one sample sequenced in a study of blood T cell repertoires in COVID-19. Assay used: immunoSEQ multiplex PCR; TCRdb lists only in-frame clones, some missing. The sample has roughly 40,000 clones; 65% to 90% are singletons. Sequenced material: peripheral blood. These receptors were collected from a man aged 35 to 55 with active COVID-19.

This CDR3 is CASSSRGMAGGVTEAFF. CDR3 in DNA: TGTGCCAGCAGCTCCAGAGGGATGGCAGGAGGGGTCACTGAAGCTTTCTTT. The genes are TRBV11-2 and TRBJ1-1; a possible D gene is TRBD1 (5 bases). V was shortened by 4 bases and J by 4 bases, with 22 bases between the two germline ends. The CDR3 runs 17 residues. Per germline, CDR1 SGHAT and CDR2 FQNNGV. The full variable domain, its missing parts supplied by reference TRBV11-2 and TRBJ1-1, is EAGVAQSPRYKIIEKRQSVAFWCNPISGHATLYWYQQILGQGPKLLIQFQNNGVVDDSQLPKDRFSAERLKGVDSTLKIQPAKLEDSAVYLCASSSRGMAGGVTEAFFGQGTRLTVV.

This chain links TRBV7-9 with TRBJ1-4, with no clear D. Per the germline V gene, CDR1 is SEHNR and CDR2 is FQNEAQ (reference sequence). This CDR3 is 11 amino acids long. The ends were cut back, 3 bases at V and 8 bases at J, with 4 bases in the middle. The CDR3 DNA reads TGTGCCAGCAGCTTGCGCGAAAAACTGTTTTTT. Amino acid sequence: CASSLREKLFF.

The chain carries TRBV5-6 and TRBJ1-2, with 11 bases lining up with TRBD1. V lost 4 bases and J lost 3; bases outside the gene matches: 8. This CDR3 contains 16 residues. The germline V gene encodes CDR1 SGHDT and CDR2 YYEEEE. The CDR3 DNA follows: TGTGCCAGCAGCCCGGACAGGGGGCGGCTTGACTATGGCTACACCTTC. The encoded protein is CASSPDRGRLDYGYTF.

This chain connects TRBV27 to TRBJ2-5; 8 bases fit TRBD2. Trimming at V came to 1 base and at J to 3 bases, leaving 10 bases not matched to a gene. Germline V CDR1 and CDR2: MNHEY, SMNVEV (reference sequence). The CDR3 has 17 amino acids. CDR3 nucleotides: TGTGCCAGCAGTTTATATGAAGGGACTAGGAGGGAAGAGACCCAGTACTTC. Encoded protein: CASSLYEGTRREETQYF.

The V gene is TRBV5-1, the J gene TRBJ2-7; 8 nucleotides line up with TRBD1. This CDR3 is built from 14 residues. V shed 4 bases, J shed 2 bases, and the junction held 5 bases outside the gene matches. Germline values: CDR1 SGHRS, CDR2 YFSETQ. The CDR3, as DNA: TGCGCCAGCAGCCCCTGGACAGGGACCTACGAGCAGTACTTC. Its translation is CASSPWTGTYEQYF.

The chain uses TRBV27 and TRBJ2-5; perhaps TRBD2 as D (5 bases). Germline loops: CDR1 MNHEY, CDR2 SMNVEV (reference sequence). This CDR3 has 13 residues. Trimming took off 10 bases at V and 1 base at J, with 13 bases between the two ends. The CDR3 here is CATGGLLQETQYF. DNA of the CDR3: TGTGCCACCGGTGGACTGCTCCAAGAGACCCAGTACTTC.

This chain connects TRBV19 to TRBJ2-2, with a possible D match to TRBD2 (5 bases). Deletions cut 7 bases from V and 2 bases from J, with 11 bases between. CDR3 length: 14 amino acids. Germline CDR1 is LNHDA and CDR2 is SQIVND (reference sequence). CDR3 DNA: TGTGCCAGTACCACTGGGAGAAACACCGGGGAGCTGTTTTTT. It codes for CASTTGRNTGELFF.

This clone turned up a few times. The chain employs TRBV5-4 and TRBJ1-1; the D gene is possibly TRBD1 (6 bases). Germline V CDR1 and CDR2: SGHNT, YYREEE (reference sequence). The CDR3 is 15 residues long. V shed 4 bases and J shed 1 base, with 14 bases lying between them. Here the CDR3 reads CASSPMVGANTEAFF. The CDR3 DNA reads TGTGCCAGCAGCCCCATGGTGGGGGCGAACACTGAAGCTTTCTTT.

The table lists this clone with a count of one. V usage is TRBV2 and J usage is TRBJ2-2; 8 positions match TRBD2. The CDR3 is 15 residues long. Looked up from germline, CDR1 is SNHLY and CDR2 is FYNNEI. V was pared by 6 bases and J by 0 bases, with 3 bases of the junction left unmatched. In DNA form, the CDR3 reads TGTGCCAGCAGGCTTAGCGGGACGAACACCGGGGAGCTGTTTTTT. Translating it yields CASRLSGTNTGELFF.

The genes are TRBV5-4 and TRBJ1-6, with a weak D call TRBD1 (5 bases). Germline CDR1 and CDR2: SGHNT and YYREEE (reference sequence). The CDR3 loop spans 15 amino acids. Trimming stripped 4 bases from V and 8 bases from J, with 16 bases between. Written as DNA, the CDR3 is TGTGCCAGCAGCCCAGCGGGGGTTTGGGATTCACCCCTCCACTTT. Its protein product is CASSPAGVWDSPLHF.

The V and J genes are TRBV10-1 and TRBJ2-1; D possibly corresponds to TRBD2 (6 bases). With 4 bases removed from V and 5 bases from J, the gap between germline ends came to 12 bases. There are 14 residues in the CDR3. Germline-derived CDR1 and CDR2 are WNHNN and SYGVQD (reference sequence). The DNA of the CDR3 is TGCGCCAGCAGTGGGCAGACGGGGGACAATGAGCAGTTCTTC. Protein product: CASSGQTGDNEQFF.

This clone was picked up a small number of times. The chain links TRBV28 to TRBJ2-2; the D gene could be TRBD1 or TRBD2 (5 bases each). Trimming shortened V by 6 bases and J by 0 bases, and 14 bases separated the two germline ends. Germline CDR1 reads MDHEN; CDR2 reads SYDVKM. The CDR3 contains 16 residues. The CDR3 region is CASSLASRANTGELFF. The CDR3, as DNA: TGTGCCAGCAGCTTAGCGTCCAGGGCGAACACCGGGGAGCTGTTTTTT.

The gene calls are TRBV6-5 and TRBJ1-1, with D possibly being TRBD1 (5 bases). Trimming removed 5 bases from V and 11 bases from J, with 15 bases in between. The CDR3 is 12 amino acids. Germline V gene lookup returns CDR1 MNHEY and CDR2 SVGAGI. The DNA for the CDR3 is TGTGCCAGCAGTCCTCTGGGGGGGAGGGCTTTCTTT. Amino acid sequence: CASSPLGGRAFF.

V usage is TRBV27 and J usage is TRBJ2-4; 14 bases align to TRBD2. Germline V gene lookup returns CDR1 MNHEY and CDR2 SMNVEV (reference sequence). The CDR3 is made up of 16 amino acids. The junction had 13 bases not matched to a gene; V was cut back by 8 bases and J by 10 bases. As DNA, the CDR3 is TGTGCCAGCCCGAGACTAGCGGGAGGGCGGGATTGGATTCAGTACTTC. It codes for CASPRLAGGRDWIQYF.

The J gene is TRBJ1-2, the V gene TRBV6-5; 10 bases match TRBD1. Germline CDR1 MNHEY, CDR2 SVGAGI. Losses at the gene ends were 9 bases for V and 9 bases for J; bases not matched to a gene: 13. CDR3 length: 14 amino acids. This CDR3 is CASKFKTGGGSYTF. In nucleotides, the CDR3 is TGTGCCAGTAAGTTCAAGACAGGGGGCGGAAGCTACACCTTC.

The chain joins TRBV10-3 to TRBJ2-3; 7 positions match TRBD2. The germline gives CDR1 ENHRY, CDR2 SYGVKD. J lost 0 bases, V lost 5 bases, and 2 bases had no gene match. There are 14 residues in the CDR3. DNA for the CDR3: TGTGCCATCAGTAGCGGGGCTAGCACAGATACGCAGTATTTT. It encodes CAISSGASTDTQYF.

The J gene is TRBJ1-5, the V gene TRBV12-3 or TRBV12-4, with D possibly matching TRBD1 (6 bases). V was trimmed by 3 bases and J by 6 bases, leaving 9 bases between them. The CDR3 is made up of 13 amino acids. Here the CDR3 DNA reads TGTGCCAGCAGTTTCAGGGGCAGTCAGCCCCAGCATTTT. As protein: CASSFRGSQPQHF.

V gene TRBV19 combines with J gene TRBJ2-1; 10 nucleotides match TRBD1. V lost 5 bases and J lost 4; bases outside the gene matches: 5. Germline assignment: CDR1 LNHDA and CDR2 SQIVND (reference sequence). This CDR3 has 15 amino acids. The CDR3, as DNA: TGTGCCAGTAGTCGAGGGACAGGGGTTTACAATGAGCAGTTCTTC. It is translated as CASSRGTGVYNEQFF.

The V and J genes are TRBV11-2 and TRBJ2-1; TRBD2 agrees at 9 bases. Germline-derived CDR1 and CDR2 are SGHAT and FQNNGV. The CDR3 consists of 14 residues. Trimming at V came to 7 bases and at J to 7 bases, leaving 8 bases not matched to a gene. CDR3: CASTLTSGRNEQFF. The DNA for the CDR3 is TGTGCCAGCACCCTGACTAGCGGACGGAATGAGCAGTTCTTC.

The chain recombines TRBV19 with TRBJ1-5; 7 positions agree with TRBD1. Looked up from germline, CDR1 is LNHDA and CDR2 is SQIVND (reference sequence). The CDR3 runs to 15 residues. With 5 bases clipped from V and 1 base from J, the junction kept 5 bases outside the gene matches. CDR3 sequence reads: CASSYRDSSNQPQHF. DNA for the CDR3: TGTGCCAGTAGTTACCGGGACAGCAGCAATCAGCCCCAGCATTTT.